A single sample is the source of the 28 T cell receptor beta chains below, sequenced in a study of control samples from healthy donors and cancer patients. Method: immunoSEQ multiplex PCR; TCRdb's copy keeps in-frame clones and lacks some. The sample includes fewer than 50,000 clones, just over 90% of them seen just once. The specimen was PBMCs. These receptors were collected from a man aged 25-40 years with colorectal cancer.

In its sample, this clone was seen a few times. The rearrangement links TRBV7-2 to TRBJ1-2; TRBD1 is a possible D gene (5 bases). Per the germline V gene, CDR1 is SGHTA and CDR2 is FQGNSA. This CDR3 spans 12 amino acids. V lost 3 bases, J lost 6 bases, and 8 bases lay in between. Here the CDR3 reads CASSFGRDGYTF. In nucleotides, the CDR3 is TGTGCCAGCAGCTTCGGCAGGGATGGCTACACCTTC.

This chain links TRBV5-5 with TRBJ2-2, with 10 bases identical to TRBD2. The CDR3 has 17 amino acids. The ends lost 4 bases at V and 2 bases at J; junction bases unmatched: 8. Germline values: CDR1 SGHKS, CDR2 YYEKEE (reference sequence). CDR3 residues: CASSLSGGPPNTGELFF. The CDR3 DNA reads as TGTGCCAGCAGCCTTAGCGGGGGGCCTCCCAACACCGGGGAGCTGTTTTTT.

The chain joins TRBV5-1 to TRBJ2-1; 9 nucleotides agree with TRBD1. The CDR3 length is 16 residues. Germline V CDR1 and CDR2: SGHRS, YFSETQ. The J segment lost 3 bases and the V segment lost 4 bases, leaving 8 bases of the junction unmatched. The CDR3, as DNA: TGCGCCAGCAGCCCCGGGACAGGGTCATTCTACAATGAGCAGTTCTTC. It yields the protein CASSPGTGSFYNEQFF.

CDR3 coding DNA: TGCGCCAGCAGCCAAGAACAGGCGGCGACAGGGAACTGGGAGCAGTACTTC. Translated: CASSQEQAATGNWEQYF. V and J are TRBV4-3 and TRBJ2-7, with 7 bases that match TRBD1. The CDR3 has 17 residues. V dropped 0 bases and J dropped 7; count of bases not matched to a gene: 15. The germline V gene has CDR1 LGHNA and CDR2 YSLEER.

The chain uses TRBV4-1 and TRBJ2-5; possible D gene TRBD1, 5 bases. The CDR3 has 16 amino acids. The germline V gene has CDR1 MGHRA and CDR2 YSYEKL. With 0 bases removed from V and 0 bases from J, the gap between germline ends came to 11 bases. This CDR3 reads CASSQEGARYQETQYF. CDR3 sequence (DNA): TGCGCCAGCAGCCAAGAAGGGGCCAGATACCAAGAGACCCAGTACTTC.

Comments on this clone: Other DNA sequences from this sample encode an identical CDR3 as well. The CDR3 loop reads CASSLSPTGELFF. CDR3 in DNA: TGTGCCAGCAGCTTGTCGCCTACCGGGGAGCTGTTTTTT. The J gene is TRBJ2-2, the V gene TRBV5-6; D call uncertain. The germline V gene has CDR1 SGHDT and CDR2 YYEEEE. The CDR3 has 13 residues. V was shortened by 1 base and J by 5 bases, with 6 bases between the two germline ends.

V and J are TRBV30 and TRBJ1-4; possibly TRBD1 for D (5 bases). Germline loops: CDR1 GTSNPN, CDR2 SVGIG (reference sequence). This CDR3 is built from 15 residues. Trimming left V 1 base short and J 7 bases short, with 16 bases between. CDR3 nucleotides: TGTGCCTGGAGTGCTATCAAGGGACGTGGTGAAAAACTGTTTTTT. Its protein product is CAWSAIKGRGEKLFF.

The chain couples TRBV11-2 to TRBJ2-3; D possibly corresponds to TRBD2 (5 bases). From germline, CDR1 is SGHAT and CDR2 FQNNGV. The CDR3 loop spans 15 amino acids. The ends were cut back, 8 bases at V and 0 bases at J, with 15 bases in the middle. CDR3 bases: TGTGCCAGCGGCTATGCGGGCCGTAGCACAGATACGCAGTATTTT. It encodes CASGYAGRSTDTQYF.

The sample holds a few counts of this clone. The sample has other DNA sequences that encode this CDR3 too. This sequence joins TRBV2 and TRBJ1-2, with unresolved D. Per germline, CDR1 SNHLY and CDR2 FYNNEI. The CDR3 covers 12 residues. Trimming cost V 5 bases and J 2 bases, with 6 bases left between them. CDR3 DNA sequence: TGTGCCAGCAGTCCAGAAAACTATGGCTACACCTTC. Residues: CASSPENYGYTF.

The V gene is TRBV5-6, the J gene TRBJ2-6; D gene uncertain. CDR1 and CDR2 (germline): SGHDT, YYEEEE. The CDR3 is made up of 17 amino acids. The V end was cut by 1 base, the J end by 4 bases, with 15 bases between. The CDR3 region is CASSLLPRVSGANVLTF. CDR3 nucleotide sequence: TGTGCCAGCAGCTTGCTACCAAGGGTCTCCGGGGCCAACGTCCTGACTTTC.

For the CDR3, the DNA is TGTGCCAGCGGGAGGGGAAGGGATAATTCACCCCTCCACTTT. Translation gives CASGRGRDNSPLHF. This chain joins TRBV18 and TRBJ1-6; perhaps TRBD1 as D (5 bases). The CDR3 consists of 14 residues. The germline CDR1 and CDR2 sequences are KGHSH and LQKENI. Trimming removed 8 bases from V and 5 bases from J, with 13 bases in between.

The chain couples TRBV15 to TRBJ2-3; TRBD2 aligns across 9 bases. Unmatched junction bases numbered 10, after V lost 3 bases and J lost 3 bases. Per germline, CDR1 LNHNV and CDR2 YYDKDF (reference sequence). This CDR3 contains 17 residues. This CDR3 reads CATSSGSAGGLTDTQYF. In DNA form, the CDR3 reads TGTGCCACCAGCAGTGGATCAGCGGGGGGTCTGACAGATACGCAGTATTTT.

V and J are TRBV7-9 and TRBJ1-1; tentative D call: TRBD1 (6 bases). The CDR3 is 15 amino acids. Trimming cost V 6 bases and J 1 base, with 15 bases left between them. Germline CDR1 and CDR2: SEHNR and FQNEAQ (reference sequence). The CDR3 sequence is CASRPTGTQNTEAFF. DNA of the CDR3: TGTGCCAGCAGACCCACAGGGACTCAGAACACTGAAGCTTTCTTT.

CDR3 loop: CASSPPGTAQETQYF. The CDR3 DNA sequence: TGTGCCAGCTCACCACCGGGGACAGCACAAGAGACCCAGTACTTC. V usage is TRBV18 and J usage is TRBJ2-5; TRBD1 matches 7 bases. The CDR3 contains 15 residues. The germline gives CDR1 KGHSH, CDR2 LQKENI. V dropped 0 bases and J dropped 2; count of bases not matched to a gene: 3.

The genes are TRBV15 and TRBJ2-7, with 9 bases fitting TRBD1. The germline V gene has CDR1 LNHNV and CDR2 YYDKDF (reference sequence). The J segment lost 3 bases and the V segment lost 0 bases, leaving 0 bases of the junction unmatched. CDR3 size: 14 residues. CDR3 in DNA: TGTGCCACCAGCAGAGAGGGACAGGGCTACGAGCAGTACTTC. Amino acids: CATSREGQGYEQYF.

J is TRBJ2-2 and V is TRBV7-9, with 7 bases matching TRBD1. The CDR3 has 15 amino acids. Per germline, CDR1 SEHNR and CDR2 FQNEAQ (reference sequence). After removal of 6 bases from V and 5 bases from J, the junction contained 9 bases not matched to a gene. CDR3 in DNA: TGTGCCAGCAGTATCGGACAGGTCTCTACCGGGGAGCTGTTTTTT. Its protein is CASSIGQVSTGELFF.

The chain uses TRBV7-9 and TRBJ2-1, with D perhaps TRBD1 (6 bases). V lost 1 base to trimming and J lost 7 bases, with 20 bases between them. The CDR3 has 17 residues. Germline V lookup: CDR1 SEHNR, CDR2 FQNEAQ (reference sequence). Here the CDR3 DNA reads TGTGCCAGCAGCTTAGGAATGGCGGCAGGGGAGAGGAATGAGCAGTTCTTC. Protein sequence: CASSLGMAAGERNEQFF. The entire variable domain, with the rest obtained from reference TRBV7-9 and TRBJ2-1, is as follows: DTGVSQNPRHKITKRGQNVTFRCDPISEHNRLYWYRQTLGQGPEFLTYFQNEAQLEKSRLLSDRFSAERPKGSFSTLEIQRTEQGDSAMYLCASSLGMAAGERNEQFFGPGTRLTVL.

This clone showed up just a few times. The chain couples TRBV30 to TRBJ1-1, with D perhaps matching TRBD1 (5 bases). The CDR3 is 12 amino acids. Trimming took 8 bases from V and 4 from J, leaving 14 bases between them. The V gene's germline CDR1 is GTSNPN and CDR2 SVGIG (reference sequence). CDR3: CASTRVVTEAFF. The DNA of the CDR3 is TGTGCCAGTACCAGGGTGGTCACTGAAGCTTTCTTT.

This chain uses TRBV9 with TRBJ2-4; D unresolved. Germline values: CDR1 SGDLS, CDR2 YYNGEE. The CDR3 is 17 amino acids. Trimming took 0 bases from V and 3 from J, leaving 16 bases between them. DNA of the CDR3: TGTGCCAGCAGCGTAGCTACAGAAGGGTTTGACAAAAACATTCAGTACTTC. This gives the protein CASSVATEGFDKNIQYF. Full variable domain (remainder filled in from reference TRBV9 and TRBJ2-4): DSGVTQTPKHLITATGQRVTLRCSPRSGDLSVYWYQQSLDQGLQFLIQYYNGEERAKGNILERFSAQQFPDLHSELNLSSLELGDSALYFCASSVATEGFDKNIQYFGAGTRLSVL.

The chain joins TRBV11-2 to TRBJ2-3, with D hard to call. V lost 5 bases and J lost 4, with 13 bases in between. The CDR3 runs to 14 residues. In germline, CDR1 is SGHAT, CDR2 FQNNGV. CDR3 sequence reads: CASSATLGSDTQYF. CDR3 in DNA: TGTGCCAGCAGCGCCACTCTTGGATCAGATACGCAGTATTTT. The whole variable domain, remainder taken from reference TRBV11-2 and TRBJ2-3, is EAGVAQSPRYKIIEKRQSVAFWCNPISGHATLYWYQQILGQGPKLLIQFQNNGVVDDSQLPKDRFSAERLKGVDSTLKIQPAKLEDSAVYLCASSATLGSDTQYFGPGTRLTVL.

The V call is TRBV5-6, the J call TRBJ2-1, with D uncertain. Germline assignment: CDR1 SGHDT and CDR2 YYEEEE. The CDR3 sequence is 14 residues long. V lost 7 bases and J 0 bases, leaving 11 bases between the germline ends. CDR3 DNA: TGTGCCAGCGGAAGGCCGAGCTCCTACAATGAGCAGTTCTTC. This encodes CASGRPSSYNEQFF.

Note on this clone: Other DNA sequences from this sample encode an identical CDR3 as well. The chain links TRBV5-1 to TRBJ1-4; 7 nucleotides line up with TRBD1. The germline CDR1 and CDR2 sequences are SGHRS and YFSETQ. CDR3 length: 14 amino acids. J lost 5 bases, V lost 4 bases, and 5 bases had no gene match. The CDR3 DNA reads TGCGCCAGCAGCCTGGGACAGCTCAATGAAAAACTGTTTTTT. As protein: CASSLGQLNEKLFF.

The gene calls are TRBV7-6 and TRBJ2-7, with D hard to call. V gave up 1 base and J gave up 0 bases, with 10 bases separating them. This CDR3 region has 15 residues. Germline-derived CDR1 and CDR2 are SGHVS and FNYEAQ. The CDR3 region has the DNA TGTGCCAGCAGCTTAGGGGTGGGCAGCTCCTACGAGCAGTACTTC. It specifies CASSLGVGSSYEQYF.

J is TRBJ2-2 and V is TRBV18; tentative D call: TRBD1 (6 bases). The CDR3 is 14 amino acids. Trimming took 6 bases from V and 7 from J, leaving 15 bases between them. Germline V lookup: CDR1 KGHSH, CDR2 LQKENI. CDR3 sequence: CASSPTQGNGELFF. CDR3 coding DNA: TGTGCCAGCTCCCCTACACAGGGAAACGGGGAGCTGTTTTTT.

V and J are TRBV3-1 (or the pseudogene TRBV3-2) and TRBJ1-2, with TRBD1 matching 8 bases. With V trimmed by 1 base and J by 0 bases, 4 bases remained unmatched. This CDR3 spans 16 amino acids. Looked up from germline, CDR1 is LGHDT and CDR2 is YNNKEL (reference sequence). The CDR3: CASSQAGQGTNYGYTF. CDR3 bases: TGTGCCAGCAGCCAAGCCGGACAGGGCACTAACTATGGCTACACCTTC.

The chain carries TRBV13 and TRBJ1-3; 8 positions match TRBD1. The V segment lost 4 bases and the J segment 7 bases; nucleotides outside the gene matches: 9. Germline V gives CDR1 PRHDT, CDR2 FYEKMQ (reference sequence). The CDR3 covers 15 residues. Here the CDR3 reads CASSSRLQGGNTIYF. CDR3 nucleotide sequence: TGTGCCAGCAGCTCTCGGCTACAGGGGGGGAACACCATATATTTT. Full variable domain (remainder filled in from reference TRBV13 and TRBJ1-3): AAGVIQSPRHLIKEKRETATLKCYPIPRHDTVYWYQQGPGQDPQFLISFYEKMQSDKGSIPDRFSAQQFSDYHSELNMSSLELGDSALYFCASSSRLQGGNTIYFGEGSWLTVV.

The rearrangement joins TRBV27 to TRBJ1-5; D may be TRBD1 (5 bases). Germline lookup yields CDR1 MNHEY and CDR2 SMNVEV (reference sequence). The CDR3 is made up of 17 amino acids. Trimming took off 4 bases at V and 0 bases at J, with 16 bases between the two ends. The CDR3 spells CASSSRRGPYSNQPQHF. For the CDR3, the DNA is TGTGCCAGCAGTTCTCGTAGGGGACCCTATAGCAATCAGCCCCAGCATTTT.

The CDR3 DNA reads as TGTGCCAGCACGGAGGGAGTAGCTAACTATGGCTACACCTTC. It codes for CASTEGVANYGYTF. V usage is TRBV2 and J usage is TRBJ1-2; D is ambiguous. The CDR3 is made up of 14 amino acids. Germline V gene sequence: CDR1 SNHLY, CDR2 FYNNEI. The V end was cut by 7 bases, the J end by 0 bases, with 12 bases between. Together with reference TRBV2 and TRBJ1-2, the CDR3 gives the full variable domain: EPEVTQTPSHQVTQMGQEVILRCVPISNHLYFYWYRQILGQKVEFLVSFYNNEISEKSEIFDDQFSVERPDGSNFTLKIRSTKLEDSAMYFCASTEGVANYGYTFGSGTRLTVV.